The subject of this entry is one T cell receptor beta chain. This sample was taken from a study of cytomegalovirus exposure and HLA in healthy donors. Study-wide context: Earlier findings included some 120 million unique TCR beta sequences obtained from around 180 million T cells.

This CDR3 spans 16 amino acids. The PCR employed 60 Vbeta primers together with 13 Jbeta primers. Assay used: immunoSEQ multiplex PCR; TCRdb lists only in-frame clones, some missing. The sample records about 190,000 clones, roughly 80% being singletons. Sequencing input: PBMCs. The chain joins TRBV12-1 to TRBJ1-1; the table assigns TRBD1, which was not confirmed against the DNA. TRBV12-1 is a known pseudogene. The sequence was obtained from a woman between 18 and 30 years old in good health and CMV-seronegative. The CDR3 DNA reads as TGTGCCAGCAGCTTTGCTCCAATTACAGGGGTCACTGAAGCTTTCTTT. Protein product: CASSFAPITGVTEAFF.